This T cell receptor beta chain stems from a study of blood T cell repertoires in COVID-19 (dated by TCRdb to 2020 to 2022). Regarding the study in general: Samples covering the acute and convalescent phases of COVID-19 were provided by collaborators in the United States, Italy and Spain. The prospective study material was composed of cDNA or gDNA derived from T cells, B-cell-depleted T cells, or PBMCs. The dataset comprised deeply sampled blood TCRbeta repertoires from subjects exposed to, actively infected with, or recovered from COVID-19. The repertoires were made available in a free public database intended to serve as a resource for research on the immune response to SARS-CoV-2. Samples were obtained from the ongoing ImmuneRACE study (first 160 participants) and from about 1,300 subjects provided by 6 global collaborators. Sample metadata almost always included a de-identified subject ID, COVID-19 status, age in years and sex. Where HLA class I and class II types were available, the types were taken from metadata supplied by the sample provider, not from assay-based typing.

A word on this clone: Its antigen target is currently unknown. No qualities accompany the bases; no much larger clone lies one base away.

TCRbeta CDR3 regions were amplified from genomic DNA using the immunoSEQ Assay, a bias-controlled multiplex PCR. In the authors' own workflow: Within the assay, amplification of reference gene primers was used to estimate how many nucleated cells each sample contained. To quantify the absolute abundance of each unique TCRbeta CDR3 rearrangement, sequence reads were collapsed and filtered. For each sample, productive Simpson clonality was calculated by taking the square root of Simpson's diversity index across productive rearrangements. As stored in TCRdb, this immuneACCESS dataset retains in-frame rearrangements with V and J assigned. A fraction of the clones does not appear; measured against another copy, unresolved V genes explain less than half of the discrepancy, and the remainder lacks a known reason. V and J calls and clone size follow that table, whereas D and trimming were derived from the DNA. This sample comprises 75,000 to 90,000 clones, roughly 78% of them detected only once. Jointly, the top ten make up more than 35% of the sample.

What the authors observed across the whole study: The amount of clinical and demographic metadata varied by source and participant and was provided uncurated.

One collaborating source in Seattle enrolled patients while the patients were actively infected and followed the patients over time throughout the course of disease. The collaborating institutions used their own protocols to collect whole blood in K2EDTA tubes. For TCRbeta analysis, collaborators shipped samples as frozen whole blood, isolated PBMCs, or DNA extracted from either of those sample types. This receptor was taken from a man in his fifties or sixties with COVID-19, enrolled during active disease. Sequencing was carried out using peripheral blood.

The CDR3: CASRGGATNYGYTF. The nucleotides read TGTGCCAGCAGAGGAGGGGCTACTAACTATGGCTACACCTTC. Recombination joined TRBV2 with TRBJ1-2; tentative D gene TRBD1, with 5 bases matching. V lost 6 bases and J lost 0 bases; the stretch between them is 11 bases long. Reading from cysteine to phenylalanine, the CDR3 counts 14 amino acids. Kept here is only the CDR3 DNA, which spans 42 bases and is read in frame from base 1. CDR1 and CDR2, per the germline V gene, are SNHLY and FYNNEI.